This TCR beta chain originates from a study of blood T cells in healthy people across ages. Points from the study as a whole: Naive T cell percentage and TCR beta diversity correlated strongly. In the absence of known donor CMV status, changes in expanded clonotypes were possibly confounded.

This clonotype was found once. Its antigen remains unknown. Primed by a sample-barcoded 5' primer and a J-beta primer mix, a second PCR proceeded for about 6 to 12 cycles. Each TCR beta cDNA got a 12-nucleotide random molecular identifier. In TCRdb, the 5' RACE reads were re-called with MiXCR into one record per CDR3 protein. Among 1.5 million to 2 million distinct CDR3 sequences listed, roughly 49% were seen once. Material for sequencing was blood. This sequence originates from a woman in her forties in good health.

Written as DNA, the CDR3 is TGTGCCAGCAGCCGAGGGGTACAAGGCGGGGAGCTGTTTTTT. The encoded protein is CASSRGVQGGELFF. V gene TRBV14 combines with J gene TRBJ2-2; D is tentatively TRBD1 or TRBD2 (5 bases each). The germline V and J ends were trimmed by 4 bases and 7 bases, with 13 bases remaining between them. CDR3 length: 14 amino acids. Germline V lookup: CDR1 SGHDN, CDR2 FVKESK.